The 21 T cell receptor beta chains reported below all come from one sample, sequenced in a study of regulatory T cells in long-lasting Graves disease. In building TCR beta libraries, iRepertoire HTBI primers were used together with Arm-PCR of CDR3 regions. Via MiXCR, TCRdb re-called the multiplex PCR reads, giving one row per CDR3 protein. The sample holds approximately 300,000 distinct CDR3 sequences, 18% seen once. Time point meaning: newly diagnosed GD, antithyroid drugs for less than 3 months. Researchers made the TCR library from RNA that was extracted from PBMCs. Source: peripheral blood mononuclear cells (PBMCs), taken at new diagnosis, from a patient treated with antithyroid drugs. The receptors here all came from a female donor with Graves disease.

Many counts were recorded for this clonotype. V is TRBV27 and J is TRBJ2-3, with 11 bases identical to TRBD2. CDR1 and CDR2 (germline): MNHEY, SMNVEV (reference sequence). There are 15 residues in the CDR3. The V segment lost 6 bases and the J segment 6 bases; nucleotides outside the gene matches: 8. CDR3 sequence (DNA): TGTGCCAGCAGCTGGGTGGCTAGCGGGAGGGATACGCAGTATTTT. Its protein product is CASSWVASGRDTQYF.

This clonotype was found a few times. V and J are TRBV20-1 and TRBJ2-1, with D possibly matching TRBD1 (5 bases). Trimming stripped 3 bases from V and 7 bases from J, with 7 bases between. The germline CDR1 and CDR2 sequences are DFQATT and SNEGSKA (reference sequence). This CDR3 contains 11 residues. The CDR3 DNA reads TGCAGTGCTAGCCCAGGGAATGAGCAGTTCTTC. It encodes CSASPGNEQFF.

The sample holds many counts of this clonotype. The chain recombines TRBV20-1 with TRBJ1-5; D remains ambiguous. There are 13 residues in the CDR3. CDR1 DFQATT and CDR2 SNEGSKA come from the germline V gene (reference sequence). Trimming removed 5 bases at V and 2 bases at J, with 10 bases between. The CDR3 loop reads CSALTPGNQPQHF. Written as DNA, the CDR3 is TGCAGTGCTCTCACCCCGGGCAATCAGCCCCAGCATTTT.

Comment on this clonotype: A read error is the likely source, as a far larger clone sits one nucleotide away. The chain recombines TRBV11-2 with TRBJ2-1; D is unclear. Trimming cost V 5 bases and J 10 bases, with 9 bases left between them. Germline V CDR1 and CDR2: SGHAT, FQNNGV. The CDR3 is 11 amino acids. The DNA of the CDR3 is TGTGCCAGCAGCCCCCATGACGAGCAGTTCTTC. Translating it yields CASSPHDEQFF.

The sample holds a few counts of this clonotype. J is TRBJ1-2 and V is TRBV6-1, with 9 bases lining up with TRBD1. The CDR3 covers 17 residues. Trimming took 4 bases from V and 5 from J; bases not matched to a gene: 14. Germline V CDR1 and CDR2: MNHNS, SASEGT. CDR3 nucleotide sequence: TGTGCCAGCAGTGGAACCCTCCGGGACAGGGAGTCGTATGGCTACACCTTC. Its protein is CASSGTLRDRESYGYTF.

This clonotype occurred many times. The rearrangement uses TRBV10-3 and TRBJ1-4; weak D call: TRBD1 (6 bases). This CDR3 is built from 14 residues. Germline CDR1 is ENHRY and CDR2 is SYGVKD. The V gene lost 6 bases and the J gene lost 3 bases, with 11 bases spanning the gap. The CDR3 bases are TGTGCCATCAGCCCACAGGGACCTAATGAAAAACTGTTTTTT. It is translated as CAISPQGPNEKLFF.

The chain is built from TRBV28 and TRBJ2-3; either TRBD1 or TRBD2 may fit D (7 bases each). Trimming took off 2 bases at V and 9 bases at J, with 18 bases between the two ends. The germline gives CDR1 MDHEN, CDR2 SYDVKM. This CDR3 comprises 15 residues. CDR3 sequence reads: CASSLIQGVSGTQYF. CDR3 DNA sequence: TGTGCCAGCAGTTTAATTCAGGGGGTTAGCGGGACGCAGTATTTT.

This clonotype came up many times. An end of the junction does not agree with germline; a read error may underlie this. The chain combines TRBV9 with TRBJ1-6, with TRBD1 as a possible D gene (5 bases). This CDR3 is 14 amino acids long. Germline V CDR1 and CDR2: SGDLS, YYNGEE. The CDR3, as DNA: TGCGCCAGCAGCTTTGAGGGGCTCAATTCACCCCTCCACTTT. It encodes CASSFEGLNSPLHF.

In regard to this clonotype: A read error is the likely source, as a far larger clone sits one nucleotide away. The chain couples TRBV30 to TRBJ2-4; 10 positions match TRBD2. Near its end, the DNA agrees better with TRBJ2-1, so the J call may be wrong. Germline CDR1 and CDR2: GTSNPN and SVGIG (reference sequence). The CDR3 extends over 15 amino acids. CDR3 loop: CAWSVLGLAAGEQFF. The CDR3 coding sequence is TGTGCCTGGAGTGTACTAGGACTAGCGGCCGGTGAGCAGTTCTTC.

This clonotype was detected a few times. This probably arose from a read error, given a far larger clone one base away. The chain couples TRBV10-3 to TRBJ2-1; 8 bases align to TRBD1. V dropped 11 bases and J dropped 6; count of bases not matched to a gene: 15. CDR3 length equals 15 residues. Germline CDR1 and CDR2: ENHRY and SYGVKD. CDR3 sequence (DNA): TGTGCCGGCAGCCCGCCAGGGGGCCCTGTCAATGAGCAGTTCTTC. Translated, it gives CAGSPPGGPVNEQFF.

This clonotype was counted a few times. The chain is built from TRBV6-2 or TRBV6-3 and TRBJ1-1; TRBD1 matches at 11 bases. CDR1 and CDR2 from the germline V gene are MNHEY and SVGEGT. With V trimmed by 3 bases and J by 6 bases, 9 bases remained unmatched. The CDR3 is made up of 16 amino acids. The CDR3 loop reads CASSYRRTGGFSEAFF. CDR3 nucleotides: TGTGCCAGCAGTTATAGGCGGACAGGGGGCTTTTCTGAAGCTTTCTTT.

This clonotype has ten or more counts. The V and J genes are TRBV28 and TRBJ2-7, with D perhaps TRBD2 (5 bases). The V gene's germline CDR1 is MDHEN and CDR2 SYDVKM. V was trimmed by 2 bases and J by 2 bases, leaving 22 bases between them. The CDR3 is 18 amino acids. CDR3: CASSLTGYWPYGTYEQYF. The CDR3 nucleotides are TGTGCCAGCAGTTTAACGGGGTACTGGCCATACGGTACCTACGAGCAGTACTTC.

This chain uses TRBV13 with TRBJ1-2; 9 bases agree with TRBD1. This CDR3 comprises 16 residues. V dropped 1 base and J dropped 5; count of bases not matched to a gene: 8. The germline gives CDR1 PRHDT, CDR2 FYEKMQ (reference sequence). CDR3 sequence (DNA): TGTGCCAGCAGCTTAGAGGAGGGGACAGGGTTTTATGGCTACACCTTC. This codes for CASSLEEGTGFYGYTF. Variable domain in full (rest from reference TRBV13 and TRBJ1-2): AAGVIQSPRHLIKEKRETATLKCYPIPRHDTVYWYQQGPGQDPQFLISFYEKMQSDKGSIPDRFSAQQFSDYHSELNMSSLELGDSALYFCASSLEEGTGFYGYTFGSGTRLTVV.

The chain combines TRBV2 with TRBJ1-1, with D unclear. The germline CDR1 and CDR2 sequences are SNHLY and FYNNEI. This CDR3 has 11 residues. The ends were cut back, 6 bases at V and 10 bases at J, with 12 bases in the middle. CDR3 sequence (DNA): TGTGCCAGCAGGGCCTCAGTTGGAGCTTTCTTT. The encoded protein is CASRASVGAFF.

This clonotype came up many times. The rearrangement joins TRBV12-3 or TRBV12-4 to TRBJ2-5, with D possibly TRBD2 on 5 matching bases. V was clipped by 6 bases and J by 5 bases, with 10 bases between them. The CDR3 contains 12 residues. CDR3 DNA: TGTGCCAGCAGGCGGACTGGGGAGACCCAGTACTTC. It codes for CASRRTGETQYF.

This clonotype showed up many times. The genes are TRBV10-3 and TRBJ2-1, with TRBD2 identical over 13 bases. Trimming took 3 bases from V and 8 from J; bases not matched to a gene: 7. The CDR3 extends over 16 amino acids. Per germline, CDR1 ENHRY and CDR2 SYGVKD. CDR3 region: CAISDTSGRGNDEQFF. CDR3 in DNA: TGTGCCATCAGTGATACTAGCGGGAGGGGTAACGATGAGCAGTTCTTC.

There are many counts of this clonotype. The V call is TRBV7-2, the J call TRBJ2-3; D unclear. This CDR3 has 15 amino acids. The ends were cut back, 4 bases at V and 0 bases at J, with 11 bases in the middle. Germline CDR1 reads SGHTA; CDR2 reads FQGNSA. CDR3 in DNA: TGTGCCAGCAGCTCCGGCCTCCTGAGCACAGATACGCAGTATTTT. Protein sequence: CASSSGLLSTDTQYF.

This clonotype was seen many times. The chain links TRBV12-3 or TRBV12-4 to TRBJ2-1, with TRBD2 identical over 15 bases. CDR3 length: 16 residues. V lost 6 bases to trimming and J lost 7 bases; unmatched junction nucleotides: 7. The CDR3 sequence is CASSWTSGRAVNEQFF. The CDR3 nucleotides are TGTGCCAGCAGCTGGACTAGCGGGAGGGCAGTAAATGAGCAGTTCTTC.

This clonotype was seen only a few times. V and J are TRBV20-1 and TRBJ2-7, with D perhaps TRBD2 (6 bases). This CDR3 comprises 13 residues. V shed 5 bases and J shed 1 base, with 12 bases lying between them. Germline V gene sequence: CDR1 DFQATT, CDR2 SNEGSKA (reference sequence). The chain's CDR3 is CSAPGLLSYEQYF. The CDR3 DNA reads TGCAGTGCTCCGGGACTTTTATCCTACGAGCAGTACTTC.

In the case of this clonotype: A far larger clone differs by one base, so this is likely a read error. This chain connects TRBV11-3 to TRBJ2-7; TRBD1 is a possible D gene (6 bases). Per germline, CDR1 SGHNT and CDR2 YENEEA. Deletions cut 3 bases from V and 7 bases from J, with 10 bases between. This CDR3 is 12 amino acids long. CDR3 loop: CASSFSGHEQYF. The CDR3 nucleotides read TGTGCCAGCAGCTTCTCGGGACATGAGCAGTACTTC.

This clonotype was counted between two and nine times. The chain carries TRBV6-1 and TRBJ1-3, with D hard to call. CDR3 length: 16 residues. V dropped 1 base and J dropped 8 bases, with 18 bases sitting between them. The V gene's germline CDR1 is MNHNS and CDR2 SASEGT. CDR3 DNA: TGTGCCAGCAGTGAAGAGTACAGAGCCTCTTGGGACACCATATATTTT. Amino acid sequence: CASSEEYRASWDTIYF.